This T cell receptor beta chain came from a study of blood T cell repertoires in COVID-19. Study in general: Sources were T cells, B-cell-depleted T cells, or PBMCs; the material itself was cDNA or gDNA.

Clones were sequenced by immunoSEQ multiplex PCR, and TCRdb holds only the in-frame ones, with some missing. The data hold around 120,000 clones, with 88% observed a single time. Germline V CDR1 and CDR2: SNHLY, FYNNEI. There are 14 residues in the CDR3. The trim removed 7 bases at V and 10 bases at J, leaving 6 bases unmatched. The V and J genes are TRBV2 and TRBJ1-6, with 11 bases identical to TRBD1. The sequence was collected from a human donor in a cohort sampled during active COVID-19. Sequencing was performed on peripheral blood. CDR3 sequence reads: CASTPGQGVSPLHF. In DNA, the CDR3 is TGTGCCAGCACGCCGGGACAGGGGGTCTCACCCCTCCACTTT.